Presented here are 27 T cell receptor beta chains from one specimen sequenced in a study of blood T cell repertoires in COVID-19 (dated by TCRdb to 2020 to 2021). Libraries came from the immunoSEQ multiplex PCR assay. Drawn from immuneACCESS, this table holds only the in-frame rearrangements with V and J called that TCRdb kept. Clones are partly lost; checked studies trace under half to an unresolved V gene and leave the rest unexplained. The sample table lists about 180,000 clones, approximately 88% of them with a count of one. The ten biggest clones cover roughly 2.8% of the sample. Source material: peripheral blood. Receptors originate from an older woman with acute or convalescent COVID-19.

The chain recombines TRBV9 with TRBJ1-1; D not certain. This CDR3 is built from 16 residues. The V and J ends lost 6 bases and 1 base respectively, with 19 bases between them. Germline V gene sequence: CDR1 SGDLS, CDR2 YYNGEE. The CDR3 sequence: CASTPRGREENTEAFF. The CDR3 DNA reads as TGTGCCAGCACCCCACGAGGGAGGGAAGAGAACACTGAAGCTTTCTTT.

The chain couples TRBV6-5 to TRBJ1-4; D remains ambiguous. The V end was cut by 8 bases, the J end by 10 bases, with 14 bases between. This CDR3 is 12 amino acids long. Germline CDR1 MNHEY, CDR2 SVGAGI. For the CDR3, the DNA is TGTGCCAGCGGTACTACGTCGGGAAAACTGTTTTTT. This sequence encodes CASGTTSGKLFF.

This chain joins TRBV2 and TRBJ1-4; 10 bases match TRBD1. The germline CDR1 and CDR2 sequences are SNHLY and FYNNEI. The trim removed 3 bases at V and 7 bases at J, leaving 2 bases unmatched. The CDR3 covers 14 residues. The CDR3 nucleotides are TGTGCCAGCAGTGATTGGACAGGGGGTGAAAAACTGTTTTTT. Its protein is CASSDWTGGEKLFF.

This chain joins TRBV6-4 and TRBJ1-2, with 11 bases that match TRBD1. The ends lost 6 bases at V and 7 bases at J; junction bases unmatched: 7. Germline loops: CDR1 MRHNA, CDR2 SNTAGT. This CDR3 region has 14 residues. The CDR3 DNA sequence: TGTGCCAGCAGCCCCGGGACAGGGGGAATTGGCTACACCTTC. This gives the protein CASSPGTGGIGYTF.

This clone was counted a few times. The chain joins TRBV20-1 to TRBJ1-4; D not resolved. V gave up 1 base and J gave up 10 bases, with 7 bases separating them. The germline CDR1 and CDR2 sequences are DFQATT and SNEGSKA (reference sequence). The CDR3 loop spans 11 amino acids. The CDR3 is CSARVRRKLFF. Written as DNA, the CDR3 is TGCAGTGCTAGAGTGAGGAGAAAACTGTTTTTT.

In DNA form, the CDR3 reads TGTGCCAGCAGCTTAAAGGTGGGGGCGAATTATGGCTACACCTTC. This gives the protein CASSLKVGANYGYTF. This chain uses TRBV7-9 with TRBJ1-2, with D possibly TRBD1 on 6 matching bases. This CDR3 region has 15 residues. Germline V lookup: CDR1 SEHNR, CDR2 FQNEAQ (reference sequence). The germline V and J ends were trimmed by 2 bases and 5 bases, with 15 bases remaining between them.

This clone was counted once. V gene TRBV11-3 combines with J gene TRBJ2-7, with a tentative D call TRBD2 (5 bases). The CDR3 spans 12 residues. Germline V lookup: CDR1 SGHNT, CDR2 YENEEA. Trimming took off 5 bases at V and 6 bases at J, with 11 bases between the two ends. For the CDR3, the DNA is TGTGCCAGCAGCCAAACACGGGGCGAGCAGTACTTC. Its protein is CASSQTRGEQYF.

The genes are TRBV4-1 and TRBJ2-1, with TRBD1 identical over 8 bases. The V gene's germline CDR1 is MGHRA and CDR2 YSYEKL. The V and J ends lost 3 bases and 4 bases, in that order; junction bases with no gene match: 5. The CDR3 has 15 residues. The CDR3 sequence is CASSHTTGVYNEQFF. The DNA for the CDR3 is TGCGCCAGCAGCCATACGACAGGGGTATACAATGAGCAGTTCTTC.

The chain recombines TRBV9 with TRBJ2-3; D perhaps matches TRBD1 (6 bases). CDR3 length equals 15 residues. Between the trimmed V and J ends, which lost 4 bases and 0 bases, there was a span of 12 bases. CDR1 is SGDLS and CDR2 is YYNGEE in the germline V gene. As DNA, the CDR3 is TGTGCCAGCAGCTCTCGACAGGCAAGCACAGATACGCAGTATTTT. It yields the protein CASSSRQASTDTQYF.

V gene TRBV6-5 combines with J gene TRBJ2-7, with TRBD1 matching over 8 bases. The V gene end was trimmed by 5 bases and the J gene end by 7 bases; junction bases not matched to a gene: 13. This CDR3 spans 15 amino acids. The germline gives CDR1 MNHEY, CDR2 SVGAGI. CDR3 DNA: TGTGCCAGCAGTAATACCGGGACAGGCCCCCAGGAGCAGTACTTC. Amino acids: CASSNTGTGPQEQYF.

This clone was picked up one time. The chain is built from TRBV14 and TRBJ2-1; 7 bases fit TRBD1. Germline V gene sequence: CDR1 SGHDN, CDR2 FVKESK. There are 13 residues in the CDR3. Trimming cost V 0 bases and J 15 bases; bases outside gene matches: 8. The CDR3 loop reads CASSQDLVRGRFF. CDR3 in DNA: TGTGCCAGCAGCCAAGATCTGGTCAGGGGGAGGTTCTTC.

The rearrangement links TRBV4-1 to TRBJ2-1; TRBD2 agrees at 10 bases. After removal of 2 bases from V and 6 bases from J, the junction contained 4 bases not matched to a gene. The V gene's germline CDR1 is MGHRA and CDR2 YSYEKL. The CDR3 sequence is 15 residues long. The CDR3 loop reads CASSQTSGAPNEQFF. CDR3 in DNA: TGCGCCAGCAGCCAAACTAGCGGGGCGCCCAATGAGCAGTTCTTC.

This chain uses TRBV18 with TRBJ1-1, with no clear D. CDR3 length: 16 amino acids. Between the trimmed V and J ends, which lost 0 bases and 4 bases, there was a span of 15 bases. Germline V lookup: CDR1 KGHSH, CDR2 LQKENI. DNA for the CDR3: TGTGCCAGCTCACCACCTAAAGCTGGGGAGGGCACTGAAGCTTTCTTT. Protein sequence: CASSPPKAGEGTEAFF.

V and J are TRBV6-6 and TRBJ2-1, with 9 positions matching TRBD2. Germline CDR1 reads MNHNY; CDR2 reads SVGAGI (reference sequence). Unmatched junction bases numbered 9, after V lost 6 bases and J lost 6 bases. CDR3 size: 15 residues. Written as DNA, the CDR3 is TGTGCCAGCAGCGCACCGGGACTAGCTTCCAATGAGCAGTTCTTC. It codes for CASSAPGLASNEQFF.

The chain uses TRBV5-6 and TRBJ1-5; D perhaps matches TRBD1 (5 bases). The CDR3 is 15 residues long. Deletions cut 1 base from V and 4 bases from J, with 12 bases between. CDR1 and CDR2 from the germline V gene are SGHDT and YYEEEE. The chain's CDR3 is CASSLFQGINQPQHF. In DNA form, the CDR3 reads TGTGCCAGCAGCTTGTTTCAGGGAATAAATCAGCCCCAGCATTTT.

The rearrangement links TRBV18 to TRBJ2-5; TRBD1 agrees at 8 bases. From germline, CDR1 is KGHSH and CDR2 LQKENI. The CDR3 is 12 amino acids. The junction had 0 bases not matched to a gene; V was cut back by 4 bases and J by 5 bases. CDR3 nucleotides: TGTGCCAGCTCACGGGACAGGGAGACCCAGTACTTC. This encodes CASSRDRETQYF.

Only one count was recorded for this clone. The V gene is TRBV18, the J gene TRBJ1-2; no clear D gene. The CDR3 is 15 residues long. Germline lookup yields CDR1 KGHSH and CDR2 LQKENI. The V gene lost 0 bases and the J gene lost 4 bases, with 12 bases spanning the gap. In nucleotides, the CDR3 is TGTGCCAGCTCACCACCGAGAGTGGAGCTCTATGGCTACACCTTC. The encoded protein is CASSPPRVELYGYTF.

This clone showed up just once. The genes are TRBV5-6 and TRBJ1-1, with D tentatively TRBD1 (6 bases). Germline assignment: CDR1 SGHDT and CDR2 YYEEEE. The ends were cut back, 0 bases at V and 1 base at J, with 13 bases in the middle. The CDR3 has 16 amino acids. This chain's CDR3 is CASSLVGGLRNTEAFF. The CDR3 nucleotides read TGTGCCAGCAGCTTGGTCGGGGGGCTGAGGAACACTGAAGCTTTCTTT.

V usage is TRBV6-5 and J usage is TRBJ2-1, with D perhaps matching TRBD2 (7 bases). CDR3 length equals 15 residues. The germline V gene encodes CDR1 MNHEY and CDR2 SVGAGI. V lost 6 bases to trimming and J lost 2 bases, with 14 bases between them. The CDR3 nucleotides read TGTGCCAGCAGCCCGGTAGGGGGGGCCTACAATGAGCAGTTCTTC. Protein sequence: CASSPVGGAYNEQFF.

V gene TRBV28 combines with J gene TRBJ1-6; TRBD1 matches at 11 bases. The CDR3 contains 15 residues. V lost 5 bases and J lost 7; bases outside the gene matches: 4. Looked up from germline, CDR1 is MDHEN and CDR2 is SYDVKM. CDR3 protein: CASSPGTGGNSPLHF. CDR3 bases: TGTGCCAGCAGTCCCGGGACAGGGGGAAATTCACCCCTCCACTTT.

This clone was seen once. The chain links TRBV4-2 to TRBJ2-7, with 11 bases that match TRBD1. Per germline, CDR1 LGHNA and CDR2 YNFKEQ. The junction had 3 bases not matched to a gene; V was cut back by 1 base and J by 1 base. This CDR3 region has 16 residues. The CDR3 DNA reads TGTGCCAGCAGCCAAGCGGGGGACAGGGGGTCCTACGAGCAGTACTTC. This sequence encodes CASSQAGDRGSYEQYF.

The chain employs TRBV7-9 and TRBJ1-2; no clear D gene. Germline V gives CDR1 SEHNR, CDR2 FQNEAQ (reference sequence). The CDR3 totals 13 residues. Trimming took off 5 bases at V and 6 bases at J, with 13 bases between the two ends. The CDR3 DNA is TGTGCCAGCAGCCCTCCGGGTCTTGATGGCTACACCTTC. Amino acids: CASSPPGLDGYTF.

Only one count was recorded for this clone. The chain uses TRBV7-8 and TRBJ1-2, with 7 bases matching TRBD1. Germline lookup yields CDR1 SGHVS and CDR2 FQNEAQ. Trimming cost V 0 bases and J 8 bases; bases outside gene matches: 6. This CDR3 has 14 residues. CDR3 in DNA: TGTGCCAGCAGCTTAGCGCAGGGGGTAGGGGGCTACACCTTC. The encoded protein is CASSLAQGVGGYTF.

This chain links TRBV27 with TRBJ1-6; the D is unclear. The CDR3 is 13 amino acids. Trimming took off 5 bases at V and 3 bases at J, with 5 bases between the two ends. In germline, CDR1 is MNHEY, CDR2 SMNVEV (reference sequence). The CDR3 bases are TGTGCCAGCAGTAACATCTATAATTCACCCCTCCACTTT. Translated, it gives CASSNIYNSPLHF.

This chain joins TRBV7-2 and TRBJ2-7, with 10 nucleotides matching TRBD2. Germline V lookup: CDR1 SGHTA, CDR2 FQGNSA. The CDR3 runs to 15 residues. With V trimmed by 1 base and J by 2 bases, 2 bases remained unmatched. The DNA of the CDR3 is TGTGCCAGCAGCTTAGAAGCGGGGGGGGCCTACGAGCAGTACTTC. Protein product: CASSLEAGGAYEQYF.

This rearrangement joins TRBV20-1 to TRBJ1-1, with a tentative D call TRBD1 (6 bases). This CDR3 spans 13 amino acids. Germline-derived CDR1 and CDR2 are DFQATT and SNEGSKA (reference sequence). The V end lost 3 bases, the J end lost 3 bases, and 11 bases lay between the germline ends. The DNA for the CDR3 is TGCAGTGCTAGTGGGGGGCGGGACACTGAAGCTTTCTTT. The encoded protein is CSASGGRDTEAFF.

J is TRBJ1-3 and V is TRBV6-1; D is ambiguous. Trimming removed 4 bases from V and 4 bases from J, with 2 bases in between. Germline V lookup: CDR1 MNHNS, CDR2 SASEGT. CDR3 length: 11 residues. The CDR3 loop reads CASSAGNTIYF. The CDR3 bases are TGTGCCAGCAGTGCGGGAAACACCATATATTTT.